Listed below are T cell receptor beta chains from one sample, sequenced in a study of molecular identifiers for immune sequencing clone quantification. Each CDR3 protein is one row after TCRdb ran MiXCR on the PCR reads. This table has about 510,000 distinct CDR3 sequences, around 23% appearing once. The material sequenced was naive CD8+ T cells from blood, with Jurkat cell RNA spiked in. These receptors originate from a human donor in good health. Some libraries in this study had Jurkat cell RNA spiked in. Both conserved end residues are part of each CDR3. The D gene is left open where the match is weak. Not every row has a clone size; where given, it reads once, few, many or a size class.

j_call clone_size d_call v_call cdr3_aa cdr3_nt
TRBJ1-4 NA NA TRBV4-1 CASSQKSANEKLFF TGCGCCAGCAGCCAAAAATCGGCTAATGAAAAACTGTTTTTT
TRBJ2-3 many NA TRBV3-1 CASSQDSGMADTQYF TGTGCCAGCAGCCAAGATTCAGGGATGGCAGATACGCAGTATTTT
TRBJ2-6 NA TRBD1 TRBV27 CASSVGTVRSGANVLTF TGTGCCAGCAGTGTAGGGACAGTTAGGTCTGGGGCCAACGTCCTGACTTTC
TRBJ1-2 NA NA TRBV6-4 CASNTKLDGSYTF TGTGCCAGCAATACAAAGTTGGATGGAAGCTACACCTTC
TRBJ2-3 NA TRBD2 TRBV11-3 CASSLRGLAGADTQYF TGTGCCAGCAGCCTTCGGGGACTAGCGGGAGCGGATACGCAGTATTTT
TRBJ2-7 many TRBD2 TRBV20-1 CSAREGTSGRAYEQYF TGCAGTGCTAGAGAAGGGACTAGCGGGAGGGCGTACGAGCAGTACTTC
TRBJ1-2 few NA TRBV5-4 CASSLAGSHYGYTF TGTGCCAGCAGCTTGGCAGGCAGCCACTATGGCTACACCTTC
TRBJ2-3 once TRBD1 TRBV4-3 CASSQDRGPVDTQYF TGCGCCAGCAGCCAAGATAGGGGGCCGGTAGATACGCAGTATTTT
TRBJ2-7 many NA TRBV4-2 CASSQGGETYEQYF TGTGCCAGCAGCCAAGGGGGTGAAACCTACGAGCAGTACTTC
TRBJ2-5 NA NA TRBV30 CAWSVGGPGTQYF TGTGCCTGGAGTGTAGGGGGTCCAGGGACCCAGTACTTC
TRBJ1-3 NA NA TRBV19 CASSIMPRNTIYF TGTGCCAGTAGTATTATGCCCCGAAACACCATATATTTT
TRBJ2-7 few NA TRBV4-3 CASSQEAGVVFYEQYF TGCGCCAGCAGCCAAGAGGCTGGGGTGGTCTTCTACGAGCAGTACTTC
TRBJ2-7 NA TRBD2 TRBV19 CASSISGALYAQYF TGTGCCAGTAGTATAAGCGGGGCCCTCTACGCGCAGTACTTC
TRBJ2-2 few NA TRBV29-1 CSGGEGAGELFF TGCAGCGGTGGAGAGGGCGCCGGGGAGCTGTTTTTT
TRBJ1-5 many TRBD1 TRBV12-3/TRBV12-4 CASSALRGQPQHF TGTGCCAGCAGTGCCCTCAGGGGGCAGCCCCAGCATTTT
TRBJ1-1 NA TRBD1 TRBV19 CASRAGGLTTEAFF TGTGCCAGTAGGGCAGGGGGCTTGACCACTGAAGCTTTCTTT
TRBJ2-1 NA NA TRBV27 CASSSDGVGSYNEQFF TGTGCCAGCAGTTCAGACGGGGTAGGGAGCTACAATGAGCAGTTCTTC
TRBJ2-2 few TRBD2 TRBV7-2 CASSLFSSGGPTGELFF TGTGCCAGCAGCTTATTTTCTAGCGGGGGCCCTACCGGGGAGCTGTTTTTT
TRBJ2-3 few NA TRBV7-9 CASSLAVLADTQYF TGTGCCAGCAGCTTAGCCGTACTAGCAGATACGCAGTATTTT
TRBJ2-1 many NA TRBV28 CASRGGSGTSEDEQFF TGTGCCAGCAGAGGGGGATCGGGTACAAGCGAGGATGAGCAGTTCTTC
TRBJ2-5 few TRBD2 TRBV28 CASTDRSGVLETQYF TGTGCCAGCACCGACCGTAGCGGGGTGCTAGAGACCCAGTACTTC
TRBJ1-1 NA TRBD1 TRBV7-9 CASSLQRGQGTLVAFF TGTGCCAGCAGCCTCCAGAGGGGACAGGGGACCCTTGTGGCTTTCTTT
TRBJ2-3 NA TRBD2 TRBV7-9 CASLSGTSSTDTQYF TGTGCCAGCCTCTCCGGGACTAGCAGCACAGATACGCAGTATTTT
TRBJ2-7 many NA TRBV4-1 CASSQDYPGVEQYF TGCGCCAGCAGCCAAGATTACCCGGGGGTCGAGCAGTACTTC
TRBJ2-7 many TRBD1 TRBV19 CASSTKPPDRASSYEQYF TGTGCCAGTAGTACAAAGCCCCCCGACAGGGCGAGCTCCTACGAGCAGTACTTC
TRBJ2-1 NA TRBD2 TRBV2 CASSGAGVNYNEQFF TGTGCCAGCAGTGGGGCGGGAGTGAACTACAATGAGCAGTTCTTC
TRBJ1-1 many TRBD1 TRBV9 CASSLGQGAWDTEAFF TGTGCCAGCAGCCTAGGACAGGGGGCTTGGGACACTGAAGCTTTCTTT
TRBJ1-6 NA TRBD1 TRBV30 CAWRLGQGASPLHF TGTGCCTGGAGATTGGGACAGGGGGCTTCACCCCTCCACTTT
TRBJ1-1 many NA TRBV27 CASSTTGNTEAFF TGTGCCAGCAGTACGACAGGTAACACTGAAGCTTTCTTT
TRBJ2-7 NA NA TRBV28 CASSFGTALSYEQYF TGTGCCAGCAGTTTTGGGACTGCTTTATCCTACGAGCAGTACTTC
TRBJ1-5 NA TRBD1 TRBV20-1 CSATLGTGGNQPQHF TGCAGTGCTACACTAGGGACAGGGGGCAATCAGCCCCAGCATTTT
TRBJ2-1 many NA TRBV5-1 CASSRGAYNEQFF TGCGCCAGCAGCCGCGGGGCATACAATGAGCAGTTCTTC
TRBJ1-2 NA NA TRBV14 CTSSGSATKGYTF TGTACCAGCAGCGGGTCGGCAACTAAAGGCTACACCTTC
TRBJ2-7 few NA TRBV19 CASSIGHPVNEQYF TGTGCCAGTAGTATAGGCCACCCGGTTAACGAGCAGTACTTC
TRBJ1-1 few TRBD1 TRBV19 CASGITGGATEAFF TGTGCCAGTGGCATCACAGGGGGCGCGACTGAAGCTTTCTTT
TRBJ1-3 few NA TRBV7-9 CASSLTDGGNSGNTIYF TGTGCCAGCAGCCTCACGGACGGCGGGAACTCTGGAAACACCATATATTTT
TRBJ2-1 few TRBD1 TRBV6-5 CASSYLGQGVDEQFF TGTGCCAGCAGTTACCTAGGACAGGGGGTGGATGAGCAGTTCTTC
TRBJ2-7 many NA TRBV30 CAWSVRLSRLYEQYF TGTGCCTGGAGTGTACGTTTAAGTCGTCTCTACGAGCAGTACTTC
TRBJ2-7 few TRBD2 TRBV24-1 CATYPTSGRAFTYEQYF TGTGCCACCTATCCGACTAGCGGGAGGGCTTTTACCTACGAGCAGTACTTC
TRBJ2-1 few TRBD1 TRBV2 CASSEGRTGVDNEQFF TGTGCCAGCAGTGAGGGCCGCACAGGGGTGGACAATGAGCAGTTCTTC